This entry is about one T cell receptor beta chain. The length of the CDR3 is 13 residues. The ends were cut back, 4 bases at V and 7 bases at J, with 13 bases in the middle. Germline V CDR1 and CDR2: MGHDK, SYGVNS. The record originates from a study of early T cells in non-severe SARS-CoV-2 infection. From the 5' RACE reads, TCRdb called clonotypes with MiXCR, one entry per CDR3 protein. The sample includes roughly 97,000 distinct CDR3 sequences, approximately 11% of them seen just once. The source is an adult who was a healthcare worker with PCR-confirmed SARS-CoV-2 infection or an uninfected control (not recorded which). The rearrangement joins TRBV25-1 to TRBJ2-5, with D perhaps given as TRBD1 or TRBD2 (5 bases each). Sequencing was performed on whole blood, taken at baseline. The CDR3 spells CASSAGGQGTQYF. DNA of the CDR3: TGTGCCAGCAGTGCCGGAGGCCAGGGGACCCAGTACTTC.